This note documents a single TCR beta chain sequence. Its antigen remains unknown. The CDR3 has 14 residues. V shed 2 bases, J shed 6 bases, and the junction held 2 bases outside the gene matches. The germline CDR1 and CDR2 sequences are KGHSH and LQKENI. This sample stems from a study of identical twins. General study points: For cord blood, abundant beta clonotypes had fewer insertions, unlike memory repertoires, which showed none. For out-of-frame beta sequences, excess twin sharing was weaker.

Via MiXCR, TCRdb re-called the 5' RACE reads, giving one row per CDR3 protein. Of 600,000 to 850,000 distinct CDR3 sequences detected, about 20% appear once; the ten largest clones hold 13%. The same specimen was also included in a second study, on T cells expressing NK-cell markers. That study reports: Where several donors were concerned, these clonotypes also led the CD3+CD56-NKG2C+ fraction.

The sample comprised PBMCs. The receptor was derived from a woman in her late teens or twenties in good health. This chain joins TRBV18 and TRBJ2-2; 8 nucleotides line up with TRBD2. Written as DNA, the CDR3 is TGTGCCAGCTCACCAGGGACTAGTTCCGGGGAGCTGTTTTTT. This sequence encodes CASSPGTSSGELFF.